Sequencing of this T cell receptor (beta chain) was carried out in a study of blood T cell repertoires in COVID-19. The wider study: Sites in the United States, Italy and Spain provided acute and convalescent COVID-19 samples. T cells, B-cell-depleted T cells, or PBMCs supplied cDNA or gDNA.

Authors' data handling: Researchers report that nucleated cell counts were estimated from reference gene primer amplification. The repertoire was sequenced with immunoSEQ multiplex PCR; TCRdb's copy has only in-frame clones and lacks some. V, J and clone size reflect that table, while D and trimming were determined from the DNA. The sample has about 220,000 clones; more than 65% are singletons. In germline, CDR1 is SGHTS, CDR2 YDEGEE. CDR3 size: 15 residues. V lost 7 bases to trimming and J lost 2 bases; unmatched junction nucleotides: 12. The receptor comes from a man aged 50-60 years with active or convalescent COVID-19. Sequencing was carried out using peripheral blood. This chain uses TRBV5-8 with TRBJ2-7, with TRBD1 identical over 7 bases. DNA of the CDR3: TGTGCCAGCCGCGACAGACAGGGCATTACCTACGAGCAGTACGTC. It translates to CASRDRQGITYEQYV.